Listed here are 32 T cell receptor beta chains from one sample, sequenced in a study of cytomegalovirus exposure and HLA in healthy donors. Use of 60 Vbeta and 13 Jbeta primers characterized the PCR. The data were produced by immunoSEQ multiplex PCR, yet TCRdb's version contains in-frame clones alone and is incomplete. The profile shows fewer than 200,000 clones, around 76% of them singletons. The sample comprised PBMCs. Receptors were obtained from a female donor in good health and CMV-seronegative.

The chain couples TRBV7-6 to TRBJ1-2, with TRBD1 identical over 7 bases. The CDR3 spans 16 residues. J lost 4 bases, V lost 1 base, and 9 bases had no gene match. Germline lookup yields CDR1 SGHVS and CDR2 FNYEAQ. The chain's CDR3 is CASSLEVTGASYGYTF. DNA for the CDR3: TGTGCCAGCAGCTTAGAGGTTACAGGGGCTTCCTATGGCTACACCTTC.

This chain joins TRBV5-1 and TRBJ1-1; D remains unclear. This CDR3 is built from 15 residues. V lost 7 bases and J lost 0, with 16 bases in between. Germline CDR1 reads SGHRS; CDR2 reads YFSETQ. The CDR3 bases are TGCGCCAGCGCCCCGGGAGGCAGTTTGAACACTGAAGCTTTCTTT. It yields the protein CASAPGGSLNTEAFF.

This sequence joins TRBV9 and TRBJ2-1; possibly TRBD1 for D (6 bases). Germline CDR1 SGDLS, CDR2 YYNGEE. This CDR3 is built from 14 residues. Trimming removed 5 bases at V and 2 bases at J, with 11 bases between. As DNA, the CDR3 is TGTGCCAGCAGTCCCGGGACAACCTACAATGAGCAGTTCTTC. It encodes CASSPGTTYNEQFF.

This chain connects TRBV9 to TRBJ1-2; D unclear. CDR1 and CDR2 (germline): SGDLS, YYNGEE. The germline V and J ends were trimmed by 0 bases and 3 bases, with 6 bases remaining between them. The CDR3 consists of 13 residues. CDR3 sequence (DNA): TGTGCCAGCAGCGTAGACGGTGACTATGGCTACACCTTC. Translated, it gives CASSVDGDYGYTF.

CDR3 nucleotides: TGTGCCAGCACCTCTTCCGGGGATCAGCCCCAGCATTTT. Translation: CASTSSGDQPQHF. This chain links TRBV6-5 with TRBJ1-5; D call uncertain. CDR3 size: 13 residues. Trimming took off 7 bases at V and 5 bases at J, with 12 bases between the two ends. Germline V CDR1 and CDR2: MNHEY, SVGAGI.

CDR3 residues: CARSFSGLPQHF. The CDR3 DNA sequence: TGTGCCAGAAGCTTTTCCGGGTTACCCCAGCATTTT. The J gene is TRBJ1-5, the V gene TRBV5-3; D not certain. TRBV5-3 is marked as an open reading frame, function uncertain. The CDR3 runs to 12 residues. V lost 2 bases, J lost 10 bases, and 10 bases lay in between.

The chain combines TRBV14 with TRBJ1-2; TRBD1 agrees at 9 bases. The CDR3 covers 16 residues. Germline assignment: CDR1 SGHDN and CDR2 FVKESK. Unmatched junction bases numbered 7, after V lost 0 bases and J lost 5 bases. The CDR3 region is CASSQDWTGVRYGYTF. CDR3 sequence (DNA): TGTGCCAGCAGCCAAGATTGGACAGGGGTTCGGTATGGCTACACCTTC.

V gene TRBV5-1 combines with J gene TRBJ2-1; 9 bases agree with TRBD2. Germline V gene data show CDR1 as SGHRS and CDR2 as YFSETQ. Trimming took 1 base from V and 8 from J; bases not matched to a gene: 7. There are 15 residues in the CDR3. The CDR3 DNA reads TGCGCCAGCAGCTTGAGGCCTAGCGGGGAACATGAGCAGTTCTTC. This gives the protein CASSLRPSGEHEQFF.

The gene calls are TRBV4-1 and TRBJ1-5; D ambiguous. CDR3 length: 14 amino acids. Germline V lookup: CDR1 MGHRA, CDR2 YSYEKL. V was pared by 4 bases and J by 4 bases, with 11 bases between. The CDR3 nucleotides read TGCGCCAGCAGCCCGAGGGTCTTAAATCAGCCCCAGCATTTT. It codes for CASSPRVLNQPQHF.

The chain is built from TRBV6-5 and TRBJ2-5, with D unresolved. Germline assignment: CDR1 MNHEY and CDR2 SVGAGI. The CDR3 has 13 amino acids. The V gene lost 0 bases and the J gene lost 5 bases, with 7 bases spanning the gap. CDR3: CASSYSLEETQYF. The CDR3 DNA reads as TGTGCCAGCAGTTACTCGTTGGAGGAGACCCAGTACTTC.

The gene calls are TRBV4-1 and TRBJ2-7, with 8 nucleotides matching TRBD1. With 2 bases clipped from V and 1 base from J, the junction kept 16 bases outside the gene matches. Per germline, CDR1 MGHRA and CDR2 YSYEKL. This CDR3 has 19 amino acids. CDR3 in amino acids: CASSQNPGQAIFISYEQYF. As DNA, the CDR3 is TGCGCCAGCAGCCAAAACCCGGGACAGGCGATTTTTATATCCTACGAGCAGTACTTC.

DNA of the CDR3: TGTGCCTGGAGTGTAAAAACCACAGAGGGATATGGCTACACCTTC. Residues: CAWSVKTTEGYGYTF. This chain uses TRBV30 with TRBJ1-2; D is unclear. CDR1 is GTSNPN, CDR2 SVGIG, per germline (reference sequence). V was shortened by 0 bases and J by 5 bases, with 16 bases between the two germline ends. This CDR3 comprises 15 residues. The entire variable domain, with the rest obtained from reference TRBV30 and TRBJ1-2, is as follows: SQTIHQWPATLVQPVGSPLSLECTVEGTSNPNLYWYRQAAGRGLQLLFYSVGIGQISSEVPQNLSASRPQDRQFILSSKKLLLSDSGFYLCAWSVKTTEGYGYTFGSGTRLTVV.

This clone was counted between two and nine times. V and J are TRBV5-1 and TRBJ1-3, with D unclear. The CDR3 has 16 residues. Trimming shortened V by 4 bases and J by 0 bases, and 14 bases separated the two germline ends. Germline CDR1 and CDR2: SGHRS and YFSETQ. CDR3 nucleotide sequence: TGCGCCAGCAGCCGGGGAGAGAGGAGCTCTGGAAACACCATATATTTT. Protein sequence: CASSRGERSSGNTIYF.

This chain joins TRBV5-1 and TRBJ2-5, with D possibly TRBD2 on 7 matching bases. CDR1 and CDR2 (germline): SGHRS, YFSETQ. V lost 0 bases, J lost 5 bases, and 17 bases lay in between. The CDR3 is 16 residues long. CDR3 nucleotide sequence: TGCGCCAGCAGCTTGGGGCCGGGGGGCGCGGGGGAGACCCAGTACTTC. Encoded protein: CASSLGPGGAGETQYF.

V is TRBV28 and J is TRBJ1-6, with D possibly being TRBD1 (5 bases). Between the trimmed V and J ends, which lost 6 bases and 7 bases, there was a span of 10 bases. The CDR3 sequence is 13 residues long. Per germline, CDR1 MDHEN and CDR2 SYDVKM. The CDR3 coding sequence is TGTGCCAGCAGAGGACATCGAAATTCACCCCTCCACTTT. Amino acid sequence: CASRGHRNSPLHF.

The chain combines TRBV19 with TRBJ2-7, with a tentative D call TRBD2 (5 bases). Per germline, CDR1 LNHDA and CDR2 SQIVND (reference sequence). The CDR3 spans 14 residues. V gave up 6 bases and J gave up 2 bases, with 14 bases separating them. CDR3 protein: CASRDRGHTYEQYF. As DNA, the CDR3 is TGTGCCAGTAGAGATAGAGGGCACACCTACGAGCAGTACTTC. Filled out from reference TRBV19 and TRBJ2-7, the complete variable domain reads DGGITQSPKYLFRKEGQNVTLSCEQNLNHDAMYWYRQDPGQGLRLIYYSQIVNDFQKGDIAEGYSVSREKKESFPLTVTSAQKNPTAFYLCASRDRGHTYEQYFGPGTRLTVT.

This chain connects TRBV19 to TRBJ1-5; 7 positions agree with TRBD1. The CDR3 contains 15 residues. Germline CDR1 is LNHDA and CDR2 is SQIVND (reference sequence). With 7 bases clipped from V and 6 bases from J, the junction kept 12 bases outside the gene matches. CDR3 sequence reads: CASMVYSGGSQPQHF. CDR3 nucleotides: TGTGCCAGTATGGTCTATTCAGGGGGAAGTCAGCCCCAGCATTTT. Complete variable domain (other parts from reference TRBV19 and TRBJ1-5): DGGITQSPKYLFRKEGQNVTLSCEQNLNHDAMYWYRQDPGQGLRLIYYSQIVNDFQKGDIAEGYSVSREKKESFPLTVTSAQKNPTAFYLCASMVYSGGSQPQHFGDGTRLSIL.

The gene calls are TRBV5-4 and TRBJ2-1; 7 positions match TRBD2. Losses at the gene ends were 4 bases for V and 9 bases for J; bases not matched to a gene: 16. Germline V lookup: CDR1 SGHNT, CDR2 YYREEE (reference sequence). The CDR3 spans 16 residues. This CDR3 is CASSQPPGGSSSEQFF. The DNA for the CDR3 is TGTGCCAGCAGCCAGCCCCCAGGCGGGAGTTCCAGTGAGCAGTTCTTC.

V is TRBV29-1 and J is TRBJ1-2; TRBD1 matches 9 bases. This CDR3 comprises 13 residues. V was pared by 7 bases and J by 2 bases, with 5 bases of the junction left unmatched. Per the germline V gene, CDR1 is SQVTM and CDR2 is ANQGSEA. The CDR3 coding sequence is TGCAGCGCCTACAGGGGGCAGAACTATGGCTACACCTTC. This translates into CSAYRGQNYGYTF.

The chain has TRBV7-3 and TRBJ2-3; TRBD2 matches 9 bases. Germline V CDR1 and CDR2: SGHTA, FQGTGA. The CDR3 is made up of 16 amino acids. J was trimmed by 4 bases and V by 2 bases; bases with no gene match: 7. This CDR3 is CASSLGRREGSDTQYF. CDR3 nucleotides: TGTGCCAGCAGCTTAGGGCGGCGGGAGGGGTCAGATACGCAGTATTTT.

This chain uses TRBV19 with TRBJ1-6; D is uncertain. This CDR3 has 14 residues. The V end was cut by 6 bases, the J end by 9 bases, with 15 bases between. Germline CDR1 is LNHDA and CDR2 is SQIVND (reference sequence). CDR3 sequence reads: CASRTDLYVSPLHF. The CDR3 DNA reads as TGTGCCAGTAGGACGGACTTGTATGTTTCACCCCTCCACTTT.

In this sample, this clone turned up many times. The chain uses TRBV25-1 and TRBJ1-5, with 9 bases identical to TRBD1. The CDR3 is 17 residues long. Per germline, CDR1 MGHDK and CDR2 SYGVNS. V dropped 2 bases and J dropped 2; count of bases not matched to a gene: 7. The CDR3 loop is CASSEPGQGDGNQPQHF. The CDR3 DNA reads TGTGCCAGCAGTGAACCGGGACAGGGTGATGGCAATCAGCCCCAGCATTTT.

The gene calls are TRBV6-4 and TRBJ2-2, with a tentative D call TRBD2 (5 bases). With 5 bases removed from V and 2 bases from J, the gap between germline ends came to 18 bases. There are 17 residues in the CDR3. Per germline, CDR1 MRHNA and CDR2 SNTAGT. The CDR3 here is CASSPLPISGNTGELFF. CDR3 DNA: TGTGCCAGCAGTCCCCTTCCGATTTCGGGAAACACCGGGGAGCTGTTTTTT.

The chain couples TRBV6-4 to TRBJ2-2; 9 bases are a match to TRBD2. Germline CDR1 is MRHNA and CDR2 is SNTAGT. V lost 6 bases, J lost 0 bases, and 5 bases stayed unmatched. This CDR3 is built from 16 residues. DNA of the CDR3: TGTGCCAGCAGCCGACTAGCGGACTCGAACACCGGGGAGCTGTTTTTT. It is translated as CASSRLADSNTGELFF.

The rearrangement links TRBV9 to TRBJ1-5; D unclear. V lost 0 bases, J lost 6 bases, and 7 bases lay in between. The CDR3 is 13 amino acids. The germline CDR1 and CDR2 sequences are SGDLS and YYNGEE. CDR3 region: CASSVGGSQPQHF. The CDR3 bases are TGTGCCAGCAGCGTAGGAGGGAGTCAGCCCCAGCATTTT.

This clone was counted only a few times. The chain joins TRBV10-2 to TRBJ1-2; no clear D gene. The CDR3 covers 14 residues. Trimming removed 4 bases from V and 2 bases from J, with 11 bases in between. Germline V gives CDR1 WSHSY, CDR2 SAAADI. The CDR3 reads CASSGFQVNYGYTF. The CDR3 DNA follows: TGCGCCAGCAGTGGATTTCAGGTGAACTATGGCTACACCTTC.

The V call is TRBV25-1, the J call TRBJ2-5, with TRBD2 identical over 11 bases. Per germline, CDR1 MGHDK and CDR2 SYGVNS. This CDR3 is 14 amino acids long. Trimming cost V 11 bases and J 9 bases; bases outside gene matches: 14. The CDR3 spells CASRAGLAAQAQYF. As DNA, the CDR3 is TGTGCCTCAAGGGCGGGACTAGCGGCCCAGGCCCAGTACTTC.

The chain couples TRBV2 to TRBJ1-1; D remains ambiguous. This CDR3 is 12 amino acids long. The V gene lost 5 bases and the J gene lost 5 bases, with 9 bases spanning the gap. The germline V gene has CDR1 SNHLY and CDR2 FYNNEI. The CDR3 region has the DNA TGTGCCAGCAGTTTGGAGGGAACTGAAGCTTTCTTT. It yields the protein CASSLEGTEAFF.

This chain joins TRBV6-4 and TRBJ2-1, with TRBD2 matching over 7 bases. The CDR3 spans 15 residues. The germline gives CDR1 MRHNA, CDR2 SNTAGT. The V segment lost 5 bases and the J segment 0 bases; nucleotides outside the gene matches: 4. The CDR3 loop reads CASSPWGGSYNEQFF. DNA for the CDR3: TGTGCCAGCAGTCCCTGGGGGGGCTCCTACAATGAGCAGTTCTTC.

This clone has a handful of counts. The sample holds other DNA sequences that translate to the same CDR3. J is TRBJ2-7 and V is TRBV9, with D possibly being TRBD2 (6 bases). Germline assignment: CDR1 SGDLS and CDR2 YYNGEE. V lost 0 bases and J 3 bases, leaving 10 bases between the germline ends. The CDR3 extends over 14 amino acids. CDR3 loop: CASSVGSGGYEQYF. Here the CDR3 DNA reads TGTGCCAGCAGCGTAGGATCCGGGGGCTACGAGCAGTACTTC.

This rearrangement joins TRBV2 to TRBJ1-5; no clear D gene. Germline V CDR1 and CDR2: SNHLY, FYNNEI. The CDR3 length is 14 residues. The ends were cut back, 2 bases at V and 4 bases at J, with 9 bases in the middle. Here the CDR3 reads CASSELWPNQPQHF. The CDR3 nucleotides are TGTGCCAGCAGTGAATTGTGGCCTAATCAGCCCCAGCATTTT.

The chain is built from TRBV10-3 and TRBJ2-5; D is unresolved. Between the trimmed V and J ends, which lost 8 bases and 3 bases, there was a span of 7 bases. The CDR3 has 11 amino acids. Germline CDR1 ENHRY, CDR2 SYGVKD. As DNA, the CDR3 is TGTGCCATCGCTACAGAAGAGACCCAGTACTTC. This sequence encodes CAIATEETQYF.